The 20 T cell receptor beta chains given below trace back to one sample, sequenced in a study of T cell responses to AZD1222 COVID-19 vaccine. Sequencing used immunoSEQ multiplex PCR; TCRdb keeps in-frame clones, though not all of them. Of 65,000 to 75,000 clones listed, 80% to 90% are singletons. Material: peripheral blood, obtained on day 0 of AZD1222 vaccination. These TCRs come from an adult in good health.

V gene TRBV7-9 combines with J gene TRBJ1-1; D gene ambiguous. The CDR3 loop spans 9 amino acids. From germline, CDR1 is SEHNR and CDR2 FQNEAQ (reference sequence). V lost 4 bases and J lost 8, with 2 bases in between. CDR3 nucleotide sequence: TGTGCCAGCAGCTCAGAAGCTTTCTTT. Its translation is CASSSEAFF. The complete variable domain, with remaining parts taken from reference TRBV7-9 and TRBJ1-1, reads DTGVSQNPRHKITKRGQNVTFRCDPISEHNRLYWYRQTLGQGPEFLTYFQNEAQLEKSRLLSDRFSAERPKGSFSTLEIQRTEQGDSAMYLCASSSEAFFGQGTRLTVV.

V gene TRBV21-1 combines with J gene TRBJ2-3; TRBD2, the table's D call, lacks a check against the DNA. TRBV21-1 is classified as a pseudogene. The CDR3 runs to 16 residues. As DNA, the CDR3 is TGTGCCAGCAGCAAAGTTACGGGGGGTACTTTAGATACGCAGTATTTT. Amino acid sequence: CASSKVTGGTLDTQYF.

The V gene is TRBV15, the J gene TRBJ2-1; unclear D gene. V lost 0 bases to trimming and J lost 8 bases, with 8 bases between them. Germline V lookup: CDR1 LNHNV, CDR2 YYDKDF (reference sequence). The CDR3 has 13 residues. The CDR3 protein is CATSRDSADEQFF. CDR3 nucleotides: TGTGCCACCAGCAGAGACAGCGCGGATGAGCAGTTCTTC.

The V call is TRBV11-3, the J call TRBJ2-5; D is uncertain. The CDR3 covers 13 residues. V shed 5 bases and J shed 7 bases, with 14 bases lying between them. In germline, CDR1 is SGHNT, CDR2 YENEEA. CDR3: CASSLGPTGTQYF. CDR3 nucleotides: TGTGCCAGCAGCCTCGGGCCGACTGGGACCCAGTACTTC.

This chain uses TRBV4-3 with TRBJ1-5; TRBD1 is a possible D gene (6 bases). Per the germline V gene, CDR1 is LGHNA and CDR2 is YSLEER. V was shortened by 0 bases and J by 6 bases, with 12 bases between the two germline ends. The CDR3 is 15 amino acids. The CDR3 nucleotides are TGCGCCAGCAGCCAAGACTGGGGGCGAGGTCAGCCCCAGCATTTT. Translated, it gives CASSQDWGRGQPQHF.

V gene TRBV9 combines with J gene TRBJ1-1; D not resolved. CDR3 size: 13 residues. V lost 0 bases and J lost 1, with 4 bases in between. Germline CDR1 and CDR2: SGDLS and YYNGEE. As DNA, the CDR3 is TGTGCCAGCAGCGTAGCGGGGAACACTGAAGCTTTCTTT. Its translation is CASSVAGNTEAFF.

This sequence joins TRBV18 and TRBJ2-3; 8 bases match TRBD2. V lost 6 bases, J lost 7 bases, and 6 bases stayed unmatched. The CDR3 covers 13 residues. The germline V gene encodes CDR1 KGHSH and CDR2 LQKENI. The CDR3: CASSREGVNTQYF. CDR3 nucleotide sequence: TGTGCCAGCTCCCGGGAGGGGGTGAATACGCAGTATTTT.

The J gene is TRBJ1-3, the V gene TRBV19; the D is unclear. This CDR3 spans 15 amino acids. V dropped 3 bases and J dropped 0 bases, with 9 bases sitting between them. CDR1 and CDR2 from the germline V gene are LNHDA and SQIVND (reference sequence). CDR3 coding DNA: TGTGCCAGTAGTATTGTGGTTTACTCTGGAAACACCATATATTTT. Amino acid sequence: CASSIVVYSGNTIYF.

The chain has TRBV2 and TRBJ2-7; TRBD1 agrees at 9 bases. The V gene end was trimmed by 3 bases and the J gene end by 5 bases; junction bases not matched to a gene: 5. There are 14 residues in the CDR3. The germline V gene encodes CDR1 SNHLY and CDR2 FYNNEI. The CDR3 sequence is CASSEGTGRDEQYF. DNA for the CDR3: TGTGCCAGCAGTGAGGGGACAGGGCGCGACGAGCAGTACTTC.

The rearrangement uses TRBV7-3 and TRBJ1-1; D perhaps matches TRBD1 (6 bases). V lost 9 bases and J 11 bases, leaving 19 bases between the germline ends. This CDR3 spans 12 amino acids. CDR1 is SGHTA and CDR2 is FQGTGA in the germline V gene. CDR3 DNA: TGTGCCAGTCAAACCCGCGGGGGCCGTGCTTTCTTT. It encodes CASQTRGGRAFF.

This clone was picked up one time. This sequence joins TRBV7-2 and TRBJ2-2; D unresolved. The CDR3 sequence is 12 residues long. V was cut by 4 bases and J by 3 bases, with 3 bases left in between. CDR1 is SGHTA, CDR2 FQGNSA, per germline. The CDR3 nucleotides read TGTGCCAGCAGCTCTTACACCGGGGAGCTGTTTTTT. Protein: CASSSYTGELFF.

This CDR3 is CATSDSLAYEQYF. The CDR3 DNA is TGTGCCACCAGTGATAGTCTAGCCTACGAGCAGTACTTC. The chain couples TRBV24-1 to TRBJ2-7; D is unclear. This CDR3 is built from 13 residues. Germline-derived CDR1 and CDR2 are KGHDR and SFDVKD. V was clipped by 3 bases and J by 2 bases, with 7 bases between them.

The rearrangement joins TRBV10-3 to TRBJ2-7; D unresolved. The germline V gene encodes CDR1 ENHRY and CDR2 SYGVKD. This CDR3 is 10 amino acids long. Trimming took off 8 bases at V and 4 bases at J, with 6 bases between the two ends. CDR3 in amino acids: CAIGTYEQYF. The DNA for the CDR3 is TGTGCCATCGGTACATACGAGCAGTACTTC.

A single count supports this clone. The V gene is TRBV13, the J gene TRBJ2-7; D is unresolved. Trimming stripped 3 bases from V and 5 bases from J, with 8 bases between. The germline gives CDR1 PRHDT, CDR2 FYEKMQ (reference sequence). The CDR3 extends over 12 amino acids. CDR3 sequence reads: CASSLPGNEQYF. The CDR3 DNA reads TGTGCCAGCAGCTTGCCTGGTAACGAGCAGTACTTC. Drawing the rest from reference TRBV13 and TRBJ2-7, the complete variable domain is AAGVIQSPRHLIKEKRETATLKCYPIPRHDTVYWYQQGPGQDPQFLISFYEKMQSDKGSIPDRFSAQQFSDYHSELNMSSLELGDSALYFCASSLPGNEQYFGPGTRLTVT.

V usage is TRBV4-3 and J usage is TRBJ1-1; a weak D match, TRBD1 (6 bases). Looked up from germline, CDR1 is LGHNA and CDR2 is YSLEER. V lost 0 bases and J lost 8, with 13 bases in between. This CDR3 has 14 amino acids. The CDR3 here is CASSQEGGSPEAFF. The CDR3, as DNA: TGCGCCAGCAGCCAAGAGGGGGGCAGCCCCGAAGCTTTCTTT.

The chain combines TRBV18 with TRBJ2-7, with a tentative D call TRBD2 (5 bases). Germline assignment: CDR1 KGHSH and CDR2 LQKENI. This CDR3 has 14 residues. With 3 bases removed from V and 0 bases from J, the gap between germline ends came to 9 bases. The CDR3 DNA reads as TGTGCCAGCTCACCGGTTAGCGTCTCCTACGAGCAGTACTTC. This encodes CASSPVSVSYEQYF.

This chain uses TRBV10-3 with TRBJ2-3; D may be TRBD2 (6 bases). The CDR3 contains 16 residues. The ends were cut back, 4 bases at V and 4 bases at J, with 18 bases in the middle. CDR1 is ENHRY and CDR2 is SYGVKD in the germline V gene. The CDR3 nucleotides read TGTGCCATCAGTGCGGTTGGAGGGAGAACCCCAGATACGCAGTATTTT. Encoded protein: CAISAVGGRTPDTQYF.

The V call is TRBV27, the J call TRBJ1-2, with D uncertain. Germline V gene data show CDR1 as MNHEY and CDR2 as SMNVEV (reference sequence). Trimming left V 4 bases short and J 6 bases short, with 9 bases between. This CDR3 comprises 12 residues. The DNA for the CDR3 is TGTGCCAGCAGTTCCCAGAACCATGGCTACACCTTC. Translation gives CASSSQNHGYTF.

The chain carries TRBV7-8 and TRBJ1-2; D gene unclear. V was pared by 5 bases and J by 5 bases, with 12 bases between. CDR1 and CDR2 from the germline V gene are SGHVS and FQNEAQ. CDR3 length equals 13 residues. The CDR3 protein is CASSRTDNYGYTF. The CDR3 DNA sequence: TGTGCCAGCAGCCGCACAGACAATTATGGCTACACCTTC.

V usage is TRBV9 and J usage is TRBJ2-3; 15 bases agree with TRBD2. The CDR3 loop spans 18 amino acids. After removal of 3 bases from V and 5 bases from J, the junction contained 10 bases not matched to a gene. CDR1 is SGDLS and CDR2 is YYNGEE in the germline V gene. The CDR3 coding sequence is TGTGCCAGCAGCGACAGACCCGGGACTAGCGGGAGGATAGATACGCAGTATTTT. It yields the protein CASSDRPGTSGRIDTQYF.